This T cell receptor (beta chain) was sequenced for a study of post-analysis software for immune sequencing data. TCR beta libraries were prepared from cDNA with unique molecular identifiers. Some 500,000 cDNA molecules were obtained per 1 to 10 million input T cells. Each CDR3 protein is one row after TCRdb ran MiXCR on the PCR reads. This sample has roughly 620,000 distinct CDR3 sequences, with roughly 45% found just once. This clonotype showed up many times. One end of the junction does not line up with germline, which may come from a read error. The clonotype comes from a girl aged 5-17 years with multiple sclerosis. Sequencing was performed on blood.

CDR3: CASSPGGYQETQYF. CDR3 sequence (DNA): TGTGCCAGCAGTCCCGGGGGGTACCAAGAGACCCAGTACTTC. The chain combines TRBV5-1 with TRBJ2-5; 7 bases are a match to TRBD2. Germline V gives CDR1 SGHRS, CDR2 YFSETQ. The CDR3 consists of 14 residues. Variable domain in full (rest from reference TRBV5-1 and TRBJ2-5): KAGVTQTPRYLIKTRGQQVTLSCSPISGHRSVSWYQQTPGQGLQFLFEYFSETQRNKGNFPGRFSGRQFSNSRSEMNVSTLELGDSALYLCASSPGGYQETQYFGPGTRLLVL.